This TCR beta chain was captured by sequencing in a study of T cell responses to AZD1222 COVID-19 vaccine. TCRdb's copy holds only in-frame clones and misses some; the assay was immunoSEQ multiplex PCR. The sample has 80,000 to 100,000 clones, roughly nine tenths seen once. The sample consisted of peripheral blood, taken 28 days after the second AZD1222 dose. The receptor's source is an adult who received the AZD1222 COVID-19 vaccine.

The CDR3 DNA is TGCGCCAGCAGCAAAGGGGCAGGGGATAAGCCCCAGCATTTT. It is translated as CASSKGAGDKPQHF. This chain joins TRBV5-1 and TRBJ1-5; the D gene is possibly TRBD1 (6 bases). Germline V gives CDR1 SGHRS, CDR2 YFSETQ. The CDR3 is 14 residues long. V dropped 4 bases and J dropped 8 bases, with 16 bases sitting between them.